This TCR beta chain was sequenced for a study of OX40 agonist ivuxolimab in advanced cancers. Autoimmune disease history or systemic immunosuppression led to patients being barred. Assay used: immunoSEQ multiplex PCR; TCRdb lists only in-frame clones, some missing. This table holds tens of thousands of clones, approximately 87% found once. Germline CDR1 is LNHDA and CDR2 is SQIVND (reference sequence). V dropped 4 bases and J dropped 5; count of bases not matched to a gene: 7. This CDR3 has 14 amino acids. This chain joins TRBV19 and TRBJ2-7; 8 bases align to TRBD1. This receptor was obtained from an adult with an advanced solid tumor such as melanoma, head and neck, liver or kidney cancer. Specimen: CD4+ or CD8+ T cells sorted from blood, collected in a trial of the OX40 agonist ivuxolimab. The CDR3: CASSRRYRGDEQYF. CDR3 coding DNA: TGTGCCAGTAGTAGGCGGTACAGGGGGGACGAGCAGTACTTC.